This T cell receptor (beta chain) appears in the sequencing data of a study of cytomegalovirus exposure and HLA in healthy donors. On the study more broadly: Drawn from HLA-typed donors, tens of millions of unique TCRs were held in an early data release. Study results and limitations: Cytomegalovirus status was reportedly diagnosed by the classifier with high sensitivity and specificity. In a later analysis, a missense DCLRE1C variant was linked to TCR beta V- and J-gene trimming. For most TCR beta V segments, an earlier analysis put the productive rate at about 87% or about 30% of the time.

The CDR3 length is 16 residues. The trim removed 1 base at V and 4 bases at J, leaving 7 bases unmatched. Germline values: CDR1 SGHVS, CDR2 FNYEAQ. The PCR made use of 60 Vbeta and 13 Jbeta primers. Assay: immunoSEQ multiplex PCR; the TCRdb copy retains only in-frame clones and omits some. The sample carries tens of thousands of clones, about 80% recorded once. Remarks on this clone: Its antigen is as yet unknown.

The material sequenced was PBMCs. This sequence was found in a man in his fifties in good health and CMV-seronegative. The genes are TRBV7-6 and TRBJ1-5; TRBD1 matches at 7 bases. CDR3 protein: CASSLGLWGQNQPQHF. The CDR3 DNA reads as TGTGCCAGCAGCTTAGGGTTATGGGGACAGAATCAGCCCCAGCATTTT.